This is a list of T cell receptor beta chains from one sample in a study of technical replicates of blood from a few donors. Assay: immunoSEQ multiplex PCR; the TCRdb copy retains only in-frame clones and omits some. Among roughly 90,000 clones, roughly 92% were seen once, and the ten largest hold roughly 0.25%. The material sequenced was T cells isolated from PBMCs. The source is a human donor in good health. Each CDR3 is given with its conserved first and last residue. Each record gives: D gene, J gene, V gene, clone size, CDR3 protein, CDR3 DNA. A D gene is named only where the DNA matches it firmly. Some rows have no size entry. The others give once, few or many, or a class for an expanded clone.

d_gene: NA
j_gene: TRBJ2-5
v_gene: TRBV7-9
abundance: NA
CDR3aa: CASSQSGDQETQYF
CDR3nt: TGTGCCAGCAGCCAGTCAGGGGATCAAGAGACCCAGTACTTC

d_gene: NA
j_gene: TRBJ1-3
v_gene: TRBV5-4
abundance: NA
CDR3aa: CASSLAPGTGNTIYF
CDR3nt: TGTGCCAGCAGCTTGGCCCCGGGAACTGGAAACACCATATATTTT

d_gene: NA
j_gene: TRBJ1-1
v_gene: TRBV5-4
abundance: NA
CDR3aa: CASRPRGLGNTEAFF
CDR3nt: TGTGCCAGCAGACCCCGGGGGTTGGGAAACACTGAAGCTTTCTTT

d_gene: NA
j_gene: TRBJ2-7
v_gene: TRBV11-2
abundance: NA
CDR3aa: CASSWGPYEQYF
CDR3nt: TGTGCCAGCAGCTGGGGGCCCTACGAGCAGTACTTC

d_gene: TRBD1
j_gene: TRBJ2-7
v_gene: TRBV19
abundance: NA
CDR3aa: CASSIAPTGVYEQYF
CDR3nt: TGTGCCAGTAGTATAGCCCCGACAGGGGTCTACGAGCAGTACTTC

d_gene: NA
j_gene: TRBJ1-1
v_gene: TRBV14
abundance: NA
CDR3aa: CASSQDWGRVITEAFF
CDR3nt: TGTGCCAGCAGCCAAGATTGGGGCAGGGTCATTACTGAAGCTTTCTTT

d_gene: NA
j_gene: TRBJ1-5
v_gene: TRBV28
abundance: NA
CDR3aa: CASSSVGGNQPQHF
CDR3nt: TGTGCCAGCAGTTCCGTCGGGGGGAATCAGCCCCAGCATTTT

d_gene: TRBD1
j_gene: TRBJ1-2
v_gene: TRBV5-6
abundance: once
CDR3aa: CASSPDRAFYGYTF
CDR3nt: TGTGCCAGCAGCCCGGACAGGGCTTTCTATGGCTACACCTTC

d_gene: TRBD1
j_gene: TRBJ2-7
v_gene: TRBV5-8
abundance: NA
CDR3aa: CASSLPLTGRYEQYF
CDR3nt: TGTGCCAGCAGCTTGCCTCTGACAGGGCGCTACGAGCAGTACTTC

d_gene: NA
j_gene: TRBJ2-6
v_gene: TRBV6-5
abundance: NA
CDR3aa: CASGGNSGANVLTF
CDR3nt: TGTGCCAGCGGCGGGAACTCTGGGGCCAACGTCCTGACTTTC

d_gene: TRBD2
j_gene: TRBJ2-5
v_gene: TRBV5-1
abundance: NA
CDR3aa: CASSLATSGLRETQYF
CDR3nt: TGCGCCAGCAGCTTGGCGACTAGCGGGTTGAGAGAGACCCAGTACTTC

d_gene: NA
j_gene: TRBJ1-1
v_gene: TRBV28
abundance: NA
CDR3aa: CASSLGLTGVNTEAFF
CDR3nt: TGTGCCAGCAGTTTAGGGTTGACAGGCGTGAACACTGAAGCTTTCTTT

d_gene: TRBD2
j_gene: TRBJ2-1
v_gene: TRBV19
abundance: NA
CDR3aa: CARRTSGGPPVDEQFF
CDR3nt: TGTGCCAGAAGGACTAGCGGGGGCCCTCCGGTGGATGAGCAGTTCTTC

d_gene: TRBD1
j_gene: TRBJ1-1
v_gene: TRBV18
abundance: NA
CDR3aa: CASSPQLGQGISVGPLNTEAFF
CDR3nt: TGTGCCAGCTCACCACAATTGGGACAGGGAATCTCAGTAGGCCCTTTGAACACTGAAGCTTTCTTT

d_gene: NA
j_gene: TRBJ1-1
v_gene: TRBV4-1
abundance: NA
CDR3aa: CASSQNLLGPEAFF
CDR3nt: TGCGCCAGCAGCCAAAATCTGTTGGGGCCCGAAGCTTTCTTT

d_gene: TRBD2
j_gene: TRBJ2-2
v_gene: TRBV10-3
abundance: NA
CDR3aa: CAIGRDPNTGELFF
CDR3nt: TGTGCCATCGGGAGGGACCCGAACACCGGGGAGCTGTTTTTT

d_gene: NA
j_gene: TRBJ2-7
v_gene: TRBV5-4
abundance: NA
CDR3aa: CASSLSGDSYEQYF
CDR3nt: TGTGCCAGCAGCTTATCGGGGGACTCCTACGAGCAGTACTTC

d_gene: NA
j_gene: TRBJ1-1
v_gene: TRBV20-1
abundance: NA
CDR3aa: CSASQTEAFF
CDR3nt: TGCAGTGCGTCCCAAACTGAAGCTTTCTTT

d_gene: TRBD1
j_gene: TRBJ2-3
v_gene: TRBV6-1
abundance: once
CDR3aa: CASSGPGTGETDTQYF
CDR3nt: TGTGCCAGCAGTGGGCCCGGGACAGGGGAAACAGATACGCAGTATTTT

d_gene: TRBD1
j_gene: TRBJ1-6
v_gene: TRBV6-5
abundance: NA
CDR3aa: CASTQGARNSPLHF
CDR3nt: TGTGCCAGCACACAGGGGGCACGGAATTCACCCCTCCACTTT

d_gene: NA
j_gene: TRBJ2-1
v_gene: TRBV10-2
abundance: NA
CDR3aa: CASSGTSVLNEQFF
CDR3nt: TGCGCCAGCAGTGGAACAAGCGTGCTCAATGAGCAGTTCTTC

d_gene: TRBD2
j_gene: TRBJ2-1
v_gene: TRBV30
abundance: NA
CDR3aa: CAWSVLAGNNEQFF
CDR3nt: TGTGCCTGGAGTGTACTAGCGGGGAACAATGAGCAGTTCTTC

d_gene: NA
j_gene: TRBJ1-2
v_gene: TRBV19
abundance: NA
CDR3aa: CASAVAVGVGYGYTF
CDR3nt: TGTGCCAGCGCCGTCGCGGTAGGGGTGGGCTATGGCTACACCTTC

d_gene: NA
j_gene: TRBJ1-2
v_gene: TRBV4-1
abundance: NA
CDR3aa: CASSQEAGGTIYGYTF
CDR3nt: TGCGCCAGCAGCCAAGAAGCGGGGGGGACAATCTATGGCTACACCTTC

d_gene: NA
j_gene: TRBJ2-1
v_gene: TRBV6-5
abundance: NA
CDR3aa: CASSYSSGFYNEQFF
CDR3nt: TGTGCCAGCAGTTACTCTAGCGGATTTTACAATGAGCAGTTCTTC

d_gene: NA
j_gene: TRBJ2-7
v_gene: TRBV7-9
abundance: NA
CDR3aa: CASSLADRSYEQYF
CDR3nt: TGTGCCAGCAGCTTAGCGGACAGATCCTACGAGCAGTACTTC

d_gene: TRBD1
j_gene: TRBJ1-5
v_gene: TRBV29-1
abundance: NA
CDR3aa: CSVGDSAQPQHF
CDR3nt: TGCAGCGTTGGGGACAGTGCTCAGCCCCAGCATTTT

d_gene: TRBD2
j_gene: TRBJ2-7
v_gene: TRBV4-1
abundance: NA
CDR3aa: CASSLKREGTEQYF
CDR3nt: TGCGCCAGCAGCCTAAAGCGGGAGGGCACCGAGCAGTACTTC

d_gene: TRBD2
j_gene: TRBJ2-1
v_gene: TRBV10-3
abundance: once
CDR3aa: CAISETSGGTNEQFF
CDR3nt: TGTGCCATCAGTGAAACAAGCGGGGGGACCAATGAGCAGTTCTTC

d_gene: NA
j_gene: TRBJ1-1
v_gene: TRBV6-1
abundance: NA
CDR3aa: CASSEPGTFEAFF
CDR3nt: TGTGCCAGCAGTGAACCCGGGACATTCGAAGCTTTCTTT

d_gene: NA
j_gene: TRBJ1-1
v_gene: TRBV6-6
abundance: NA
CDR3aa: CASSYSGSGQGEAFF
CDR3nt: TGTGCCAGCAGTTACTCGGGGTCCGGACAAGGGGAAGCTTTCTTT

d_gene: NA
j_gene: TRBJ2-2
v_gene: TRBV12-5
abundance: NA
CDR3aa: CASGSLYTGELFF
CDR3nt: TGTGCTAGTGGTTCACTTTACACCGGGGAGCTGTTTTTT

d_gene: TRBD1
j_gene: TRBJ1-4
v_gene: TRBV27
abundance: few
CDR3aa: CASRPTGGMGEKLFF
CDR3nt: TGTGCCAGCAGACCAACAGGGGGCATGGGAGAAAAACTGTTTTTT

d_gene: NA
j_gene: TRBJ2-1
v_gene: TRBV30
abundance: NA
CDR3aa: CAWRSRQTVSSYNEQFF
CDR3nt: TGTGCCTGGAGGTCGCGTCAGACAGTTAGCTCCTACAATGAGCAGTTCTTC

d_gene: TRBD1
j_gene: TRBJ2-5
v_gene: TRBV5-1
abundance: few
CDR3aa: CASSLAGTGGVGETQYF
CDR3nt: TGCGCCAGCAGCTTGGCGGGGACAGGGGGAGTTGGAGAGACCCAGTACTTC

d_gene: TRBD1
j_gene: TRBJ2-5
v_gene: TRBV29-1
abundance: NA
CDR3aa: CSVTDRGGETQYF
CDR3nt: TGCAGCGTTACCGACAGGGGCGGCGAGACCCAGTACTTC

d_gene: NA
j_gene: TRBJ1-2
v_gene: TRBV5-4
abundance: NA
CDR3aa: CASSLMAGGDSNYGYTF
CDR3nt: TGTGCCAGCAGCTTGATGGCAGGTGGGGACTCGAACTATGGCTACACCTTC

d_gene: TRBD1
j_gene: TRBJ1-1
v_gene: TRBV27
abundance: NA
CDR3aa: CASSLGTGGAEAFF
CDR3nt: TGTGCCAGCAGTTTAGGGACAGGGGGGGCTGAAGCTTTCTTT

d_gene: TRBD1
j_gene: TRBJ1-2
v_gene: TRBV11-2
abundance: once
CDR3aa: CASSLDPGTAYGYTF
CDR3nt: TGTGCCAGCAGCTTAGATCCCGGGACAGCCTATGGCTACACCTTC

d_gene: TRBD2
j_gene: TRBJ2-7
v_gene: TRBV13
abundance: NA
CDR3aa: CASSSGGGYEQYF
CDR3nt: TGTGCCAGCAGCTCGGGAGGGGGGTACGAGCAGTACTTC

d_gene: TRBD1
j_gene: TRBJ2-2
v_gene: TRBV5-1
abundance: NA
CDR3aa: CASKITGTGVTGELFF
CDR3nt: TGCGCCAGCAAAATCACCGGGACAGGTGTAACCGGGGAGCTGTTTTTT

d_gene: NA
j_gene: TRBJ2-7
v_gene: TRBV19
abundance: NA
CDR3aa: CASSIARSGAYEQYF
CDR3nt: TGTGCCAGTAGTATAGCCCGTTCCGGGGCCTACGAGCAGTACTTC

d_gene: NA
j_gene: TRBJ2-6
v_gene: TRBV2
abundance: NA
CDR3aa: CASRSRSSGANVLTF
CDR3nt: TGTGCCAGCAGGTCCCGGTCCTCTGGGGCCAACGTCCTGACTTTC

d_gene: TRBD1
j_gene: TRBJ1-2
v_gene: TRBV19
abundance: once
CDR3aa: CASSIAQGVVGYTF
CDR3nt: TGTGCCAGTAGTATTGCCCAGGGGGTGGTTGGCTACACCTTC

d_gene: NA
j_gene: TRBJ2-3
v_gene: TRBV5-1
abundance: NA
CDR3aa: CARFNTQYF
CDR3nt: TGCGCCAGATTTAATACGCAGTATTTT